These 21 T cell receptor beta chains originate from one sample sequenced in a study of blood T cell repertoires in COVID-19. Using immunoSEQ multiplex PCR, the repertoire was profiled, and TCRdb retains in-frame clones only, with some absent. This sample carries 130,000 to 150,000 clones, around 82% of them seen once, and the ten largest clones take approximately 5%. Sequencing was carried out using peripheral blood. The receptors originated from a woman aged 50 to 60 with acute or convalescent COVID-19.

This clone came up once. This chain links TRBV5-4 with TRBJ2-2, with D tentatively TRBD1 (6 bases). Germline V lookup: CDR1 SGHNT, CDR2 YYREEE (reference sequence). The V end lost 1 base, the J end lost 7 bases, and 17 bases lay between the germline ends. The CDR3 contains 16 residues. The CDR3 sequence: CASSLKIDRSFGELFF. In DNA form, the CDR3 reads TGTGCCAGCAGCTTGAAAATCGACAGGTCCTTCGGGGAGCTGTTTTTT.

The V and J genes are TRBV27 and TRBJ1-2; 7 bases align to TRBD1. With V trimmed by 5 bases and J by 8 bases, 8 bases remained unmatched. The CDR3 length is 13 residues. In germline, CDR1 is MNHEY, CDR2 SMNVEV (reference sequence). The CDR3 here is CASSPRQGWGYTF. The CDR3 DNA is TGTGCCAGCAGTCCACGACAGGGTTGGGGCTACACCTTC.

The V call is TRBV12-3 or TRBV12-4, the J call TRBJ2-7, with D tentatively TRBD2 (5 bases). Trimming took 3 bases from V and 6 from J, leaving 9 bases between them. The CDR3 length is 12 residues. Here the CDR3 reads CASSFVLGEQYF. The CDR3, as DNA: TGTGCCAGCAGTTTCGTACTAGGCGAGCAGTACTTC.

This chain links TRBV6-5 with TRBJ1-1; D not certain. The V end lost 3 bases, the J end lost 3 bases, and 11 bases lay between the germline ends. In germline, CDR1 is MNHEY, CDR2 SVGAGI. This CDR3 has 14 amino acids. CDR3 in DNA: TGTGCCAGCAGTTATACGTCCCAGGACACTGAAGCTTTCTTT. This codes for CASSYTSQDTEAFF.

The genes are TRBV5-8 and TRBJ1-1, with a possible D match to TRBD1 (6 bases). The germline V gene has CDR1 SGHTS and CDR2 YDEGEE. The CDR3 contains 13 residues. V was pared by 3 bases and J by 4 bases, with 10 bases between. CDR3 bases: TGTGCCAGCAGCTGGCAACAGGGCACTGAAGCTTTCTTT. Its protein is CASSWQQGTEAFF.

This chain connects TRBV3-1 (or the pseudogene TRBV3-2) to TRBJ2-2, with 8 bases identical to TRBD2. Germline trimming cut 4 bases from V and 7 bases from J; bases unmatched to any gene: 11. In germline, CDR1 is LGHDT, CDR2 YNNKEL (reference sequence). The CDR3 spans 16 residues. The chain's CDR3 is CASSLTTRGGYGELFF. DNA of the CDR3: TGTGCCAGCAGCCTGACTACCCGGGGGGGCTACGGGGAGCTGTTTTTT.

The V and J genes are TRBV6-5 and TRBJ1-4; 8 nucleotides line up with TRBD1. This CDR3 has 15 amino acids. Germline CDR1 MNHEY, CDR2 SVGAGI. Losses at the gene ends were 8 bases for V and 10 bases for J; bases not matched to a gene: 15. CDR3: CASQLSTGELRKLFF. CDR3 coding DNA: TGTGCCAGCCAATTATCGACAGGGGAGTTACGAAAACTGTTTTTT.

The chain is built from TRBV7-2 and TRBJ1-6; D not resolved. This CDR3 has 15 amino acids. Trimming shortened V by 6 bases and J by 0 bases, and 9 bases separated the two germline ends. From germline, CDR1 is SGHTA and CDR2 FQGNSA. For the CDR3, the DNA is TGTGCCAGCAGTTCCCGGAGCTCCTATAATTCACCCCTCCACTTT. Its protein product is CASSSRSSYNSPLHF.

CDR3 nucleotides: TGTGCCTGGAGCACAGGGAGCAATCAGCCCCAGCATTTT. This translates into CAWSTGSNQPQHF. V and J are TRBV30 and TRBJ1-5, with D perhaps matching TRBD1 (6 bases). CDR1 and CDR2 (germline): GTSNPN, SVGIG (reference sequence). V lost 3 bases to trimming and J lost 1 base, with 7 bases between them. CDR3 length equals 13 residues.

The gene calls are TRBV3-1 (or the pseudogene TRBV3-2) and TRBJ1-3; D may be TRBD1 (6 bases). CDR3 length equals 15 residues. CDR1 and CDR2 (germline): LGHDT, YNNKEL (reference sequence). The V gene lost 1 base and the J gene lost 4 bases, with 11 bases spanning the gap. Here the CDR3 reads CASSQGAGVGNTIYF. CDR3 coding DNA: TGTGCCAGCAGCCAAGGCGCAGGGGTCGGAAACACCATATATTTT.

The chain couples TRBV28 to TRBJ2-5, with TRBD1 matching 10 bases. V dropped 6 bases and J dropped 5; count of bases not matched to a gene: 12. CDR3 size: 16 residues. Looked up from germline, CDR1 is MDHEN and CDR2 is SYDVKM. The CDR3 here is CASSLSRDRGSETQYF. Written as DNA, the CDR3 is TGTGCCAGCAGCCTATCCCGGGACAGGGGATCGGAGACCCAGTACTTC.

This clone was seen only a few times. This sequence joins TRBV15 and TRBJ2-1, with 10 bases aligning to TRBD2. This CDR3 contains 17 residues. The trim removed 0 bases at V and 3 bases at J, leaving 5 bases unmatched. Germline CDR1 LNHNV, CDR2 YYDKDF (reference sequence). The chain's CDR3 is CATSRDPSGGFYNEQFF. CDR3 bases: TGTGCCACCAGCAGAGATCCTAGCGGGGGTTTCTACAATGAGCAGTTCTTC.

This CDR3 is CASSSGTGETEAFF. The CDR3 bases are TGCGCCAGCAGCTCCGGGACAGGGGAGACTGAAGCTTTCTTT. V gene TRBV5-1 combines with J gene TRBJ1-1; 10 bases align to TRBD1. V lost 3 bases and J lost 5; bases outside the gene matches: 4. The length of the CDR3 is 14 residues. The germline V gene encodes CDR1 SGHRS and CDR2 YFSETQ. Full variable domain (outside the CDR3, taken from reference TRBV5-1 and TRBJ1-1): KAGVTQTPRYLIKTRGQQVTLSCSPISGHRSVSWYQQTPGQGLQFLFEYFSETQRNKGNFPGRFSGRQFSNSRSEMNVSTLELGDSALYLCASSSGTGETEAFFGQGTRLTVV.

The J gene is TRBJ2-2, the V gene TRBV7-2; D is undetermined. The CDR3 spans 12 residues. Trimming took off 3 bases at V and 5 bases at J, with 4 bases between the two ends. The germline CDR1 and CDR2 sequences are SGHTA and FQGNSA. CDR3 coding DNA: TGTGCCAGCAGCTTTCCGACCGGGGAGCTGTTTTTT. As protein: CASSFPTGELFF.

V usage is TRBV19 and J usage is TRBJ2-7; 10 nucleotides match TRBD1. Germline trimming cut 5 bases from V and 2 bases from J; bases unmatched to any gene: 9. Germline CDR1 LNHDA, CDR2 SQIVND (reference sequence). This CDR3 has 16 amino acids. The CDR3 sequence: CASSPRDRGIPYEQYF. The CDR3 DNA sequence: TGTGCCAGTAGTCCGAGGGACAGGGGAATTCCCTACGAGCAGTACTTC. The whole variable domain, filled in from reference TRBV19 and TRBJ2-7, reads DGGITQSPKYLFRKEGQNVTLSCEQNLNHDAMYWYRQDPGQGLRLIYYSQIVNDFQKGDIAEGYSVSREKKESFPLTVTSAQKNPTAFYLCASSPRDRGIPYEQYFGPGTRLTVT.

This clone occurred a few times. The gene calls are TRBV2 and TRBJ1-3; TRBD1 agrees at 10 bases. After removal of 6 bases from V and 8 bases from J, the junction contained 10 bases not matched to a gene. Germline CDR1 SNHLY, CDR2 FYNNEI. This CDR3 contains 15 residues. The CDR3 DNA sequence: TGTGCCAGCAGGGAAACATACGGGACAGGGGACACCATATATTTT. The encoded protein is CASRETYGTGDTIYF.

The chain joins TRBV5-1 to TRBJ2-5; TRBD2 matches 15 bases. V gave up 4 bases and J gave up 4 bases; unmatched junction bases: 5. This CDR3 is built from 16 residues. Germline V gene sequence: CDR1 SGHRS, CDR2 YFSETQ. Written as DNA, the CDR3 is TGCGCCAGCAGCAAACCGGGACTAGCGGGGGGAGAGACCCAGTACTTC. Its translation is CASSKPGLAGGETQYF.

The chain employs TRBV28 and TRBJ1-1; D not resolved. In germline, CDR1 is MDHEN, CDR2 SYDVKM. Trimming removed 2 bases from V and 7 bases from J, with 5 bases in between. CDR3 length: 11 amino acids. CDR3 coding DNA: TGTGCCAGCAGTTTAACGCGTGAAGCTTTCTTT. This sequence encodes CASSLTREAFF.

This chain joins TRBV12-5 and TRBJ1-6, with 9 bases lining up with TRBD1. With 3 bases clipped from V and 11 bases from J, the junction kept 5 bases outside the gene matches. The germline CDR1 and CDR2 sequences are LGHNT and FRNRAP. The CDR3 has 14 residues. In nucleotides, the CDR3 is TGTGCTAGTGGTTTAGGGACAGGGCGACCACCCCTCCACTTT. Protein sequence: CASGLGTGRPPLHF.

This clone showed up just a few times. This chain joins TRBV28 and TRBJ1-2; 8 bases agree with TRBD1. The CDR3 is made up of 13 amino acids. Germline V CDR1 and CDR2: MDHEN, SYDVKM. The J segment lost 2 bases and the V segment lost 10 bases, leaving 6 bases of the junction unmatched. The CDR3 protein is CATNPGGNYGYTF. The CDR3 nucleotides are TGTGCCACCAACCCAGGGGGCAACTATGGCTACACCTTC.

This chain connects TRBV11-1 to TRBJ1-3, with D possibly being TRBD1 (6 bases). V was clipped by 5 bases and J by 2 bases, with 10 bases between them. CDR3 size: 14 residues. CDR1 SGHAT and CDR2 FQDESV come from the germline V gene (reference sequence). The CDR3, as DNA: TGTGCCAGCAGCGAACACAGGGCTGGAAACACCATATATTTT. This codes for CASSEHRAGNTIYF.